This paragraph reports one T cell receptor (beta chain). As processed by the authors: Amplification from reference gene primers served as the basis for estimated nucleated cell counts. The data were produced by immunoSEQ multiplex PCR, yet TCRdb's version contains in-frame clones alone and is incomplete. V and J calls and clone size come straight from that table; D and trimming were deduced from the DNA. Of a few hundred thousand clones in the sample, approximately 88% were seen once. Germline CDR1 LNHDA, CDR2 SQIVND (reference sequence). The CDR3 is 15 residues long. Between the trimmed V and J ends, which lost 7 bases and 3 bases, there was a span of 19 bases. The Seattle patients joined while their infection was active and were tracked longitudinally afterward. These data originate in a study of blood T cell repertoires in COVID-19. Background on the study: Collection of acute and convalescent COVID-19 samples took place in the United States, Italy and Spain. In each case, the material was cDNA or gDNA derived from T cells, B-cell-depleted T cells, or PBMCs.

The sequencing sample was made of peripheral blood. The receptor comes from a woman between 45 and 60 years old with COVID-19, enrolled during active disease. V gene TRBV19 combines with J gene TRBJ2-7; tentative D call: TRBD2 (5 bases). The CDR3: CASTPGRGPIYEQYF. CDR3 in DNA: TGTGCCAGTACCCCAGGTCGAGGGCCGATCTACGAGCAGTACTTC.